The entry below describes one T cell receptor (beta chain). What it binds is not known. A much larger clone lies a single base off, so this may be a read error. Then a second PCR, running about 6 to 12 cycles, was carried out with a sample-barcoded 5' primer and a J-beta primer mix. TCRdb redid the calling of the 5' RACE reads with MiXCR, one entry per CDR3 protein. The table shows under 2 million distinct CDR3 sequences, with almost 35% occurring only once. The data belong to a study of blood T cells in healthy people across ages. Study observations and caveats: Unsorted PBMCs blocked a conclusive comparison of naive and antigen-experienced cells. TCR beta diversity, measured per million T cells, fell in a roughly linear way with age.

Germline lookup yields CDR1 WSHSY and CDR2 SAAADI. This CDR3 is 16 amino acids long. Sequencing input: blood. The source of this sequence is a woman aged 25 to 39 in good health. This chain connects TRBV10-2 to TRBJ2-7; D is unclear. The DNA for the CDR3 is TGCGCCGGCAGAGGAAGCCGGGTCGGAAGCTCCTACGAGCAGTACTTC. Translating it yields CAGRGSRVGSSYEQYF.